A single sample is the source of the 24 T cell receptor beta chains below, sequenced in a study of blood T cells in healthy people across ages. A second about 6 to 12 cycle PCR used barcoded and J-beta primers. TCRdb recomputed calls from the 5' RACE reads with MiXCR, one row per CDR3 protein. The data hold about 760,000 distinct CDR3 sequences, with around a quarter observed a single time. The sample was also linked to a second study, of T cells of mothers and their children.

The sequenced sample was blood. These receptors all come from a boy aged 5-17 years in good health.

This clonotype has more than one count but fewer than ten. One end of the junction does not line up with germline, which may come from a read error. The chain recombines TRBV2 with TRBJ2-1, with D maybe TRBD1 (6 bases). CDR3 length: 9 residues. Germline V gene sequence: CDR1 SNHLY, CDR2 FYNNEI. CDR3 in amino acids: CASGTTHIF. Written as DNA, the CDR3 is TGTGCCAGCGGGACAACTCACATCTTC.

The V gene is TRBV12-3 or TRBV12-4, the J gene TRBJ1-5; D is unresolved. Trimming took off 6 bases at V and 3 bases at J, with 9 bases between the two ends. The CDR3 has 13 residues. The CDR3 here is CASRPNTNQPQHF. Written as DNA, the CDR3 is TGTGCCAGCAGGCCCAACACCAATCAGCCCCAGCATTTT.

In this sample, this clonotype turned up a few times. The V and J genes are TRBV3-1 and TRBJ1-6; D gene ambiguous. This CDR3 is 15 amino acids long. V was trimmed by 1 base and J by 4 bases, leaving 8 bases between them. Germline V gives CDR1 LGHDT, CDR2 YNNKEL (reference sequence). CDR3 in amino acids: CASSQAQTYNSPLHF. CDR3 DNA sequence: TGTGCCAGCAGCCAAGCACAGACGTATAATTCACCCCTCCACTTT.

This clonotype has just a few counts. V usage is TRBV6-2 or TRBV6-3 and J usage is TRBJ1-5; the match to TRBD1 covers 8 bases. The germline CDR1 and CDR2 sequences are MNHEY and SVGEGT. The CDR3 is 15 amino acids. Trimming cost V 7 bases and J 7 bases; bases outside gene matches: 12. Here the CDR3 reads CASTAQDRVLQPQHF. In DNA form, the CDR3 reads TGTGCCAGCACAGCACAGGACAGGGTTCTACAGCCCCAGCATTTT.

This clonotype has just a few counts. The chain combines TRBV27 with TRBJ1-1; D call uncertain. Trimming took 4 bases from V and 6 from J, leaving 12 bases between them. The CDR3 has 13 residues. The germline gives CDR1 MNHEY, CDR2 SMNVEV (reference sequence). The DNA of the CDR3 is TGTGCCAGCAGTTCCCTCGGGGATTCTGAAGCTTTCTTT. Translated: CASSSLGDSEAFF.

This clonotype was counted between two and nine times. The chain combines TRBV9 with TRBJ2-2; D gene unclear. CDR3 length equals 16 residues. V was pared by 0 bases and J by 1 base, with 10 bases between. CDR1 and CDR2 from the germline V gene are SGDLS and YYNGEE. In nucleotides, the CDR3 is TGTGCCAGCAGCGTAGCTGAGAGACAGAACACCGGGGAGCTGTTTTTT. Protein: CASSVAERQNTGELFF.

This clonotype was seen only a few times. The chain employs TRBV5-1 and TRBJ2-1; D uncertain. The germline V gene encodes CDR1 SGHRS and CDR2 YFSETQ. The CDR3 length is 11 residues. V was shortened by 2 bases and J by 8 bases, with 5 bases between the two germline ends. The CDR3 DNA reads TGCGCCAGCAGCTTCACCGATGAGCAGTTCTTC. Translated, it gives CASSFTDEQFF.

V is TRBV19 and J is TRBJ2-3; no firm D call. The V gene lost 6 bases and the J gene lost 10 bases, with 14 bases spanning the gap. Per germline, CDR1 LNHDA and CDR2 SQIVND (reference sequence). The CDR3 is made up of 12 amino acids. The CDR3 loop is CASSPIRPSQYF. The CDR3 DNA is TGTGCCAGTAGCCCAATACGGCCCTCGCAGTATTTT.

The chain joins TRBV15 to TRBJ1-1; the D gene is possibly TRBD1 (6 bases). V lost 5 bases to trimming and J lost 1 base, with 11 bases between them. The length of the CDR3 is 14 residues. CDR1 and CDR2 (germline): LNHNV, YYDKDF (reference sequence). This CDR3 reads CATSPRTENTEAFF. CDR3 nucleotide sequence: TGTGCCACCAGCCCCCGGACAGAGAACACTGAAGCTTTCTTT.

This clonotype came up a few times. V and J are TRBV27 and TRBJ2-5; possibly TRBD2 for D (7 bases). Germline V CDR1 and CDR2: MNHEY, SMNVEV (reference sequence). There are 16 residues in the CDR3. V was clipped by 3 bases and J by 5 bases, with 19 bases between them. CDR3 nucleotide sequence: TGTGCCAGCAGTTTGATGGGGGGGGCTTCGGGGGAGACCCAGTACTTC. This translates into CASSLMGGASGETQYF.

This chain links TRBV6-5 with TRBJ1-1; D gene uncertain. CDR3 length equals 13 residues. The V end lost 7 bases, the J end lost 4 bases, and 13 bases lay between the germline ends. The germline CDR1 and CDR2 sequences are MNHEY and SVGAGI. CDR3 nucleotide sequence: TGTGCCAGCACCTACGGAGGAGGCACTGAAGCTTTCTTT. This sequence encodes CASTYGGGTEAFF.

This clonotype has just a few counts. The CDR3 here is CSVEMLSEGYTF. The CDR3 nucleotides are TGCAGCGTTGAAATGTTGTCGGAGGGCTACACCTTC. The gene calls are TRBV29-1 and TRBJ1-2; D call uncertain. Trimming left V 2 bases short and J 8 bases short, with 12 bases between. There are 12 residues in the CDR3. In germline, CDR1 is SQVTM, CDR2 ANQGSEA.

This sequence joins TRBV4-1 and TRBJ2-2; 11 nucleotides agree with TRBD2. CDR1 and CDR2 from the germline V gene are MGHRA and YSYEKL. The CDR3 has 16 residues. V was pared by 4 bases and J by 2 bases, with 3 bases of the junction left unmatched. The CDR3 DNA reads as TGCGCCAGCAGCCCCGGGACTAGCGGTAACACCGGGGAGCTGTTTTTT. The encoded protein is CASSPGTSGNTGELFF.

The rearrangement joins TRBV3-1 to TRBJ2-2; D is uncertain. The CDR3 is 15 amino acids. Between the trimmed V and J ends, which lost 0 bases and 4 bases, there was a span of 9 bases. Germline V gene lookup returns CDR1 LGHDT and CDR2 YNNKEL (reference sequence). The CDR3 DNA is TGTGCCAGCAGCCAAGATCCCAGCCCCACCGGGGAGCTGTTTTTT. It is translated as CASSQDPSPTGELFF.

This clonotype was found a few times. The chain uses TRBV3-1 and TRBJ2-5; D is unclear. The CDR3 has 14 amino acids. The V gene lost 0 bases and the J gene lost 7 bases, with 12 bases spanning the gap. CDR1 and CDR2 (germline): LGHDT, YNNKEL (reference sequence). The CDR3 loop reads CASSQDRSTGTQYF. The CDR3 DNA reads TGTGCCAGCAGCCAAGATAGGAGTACGGGGACCCAGTACTTC.

This chain connects TRBV20-1 to TRBJ2-5; D is undetermined. Trimming left V 3 bases short and J 5 bases short, with 13 bases between. The CDR3 consists of 13 residues. Germline V gives CDR1 DFQATT, CDR2 SNEGSKA (reference sequence). This chain's CDR3 is CSASSQVGETQYF. The CDR3 region has the DNA TGCAGTGCTAGTTCCCAGGTCGGGGAGACCCAGTACTTC.

The sample holds a few counts of this clonotype. The chain links TRBV12-3 or TRBV12-4 to TRBJ2-3; no clear D. V lost 5 bases to trimming and J lost 0 bases, with 6 bases between them. The CDR3 is 13 residues long. CDR3 coding DNA: TGTGCCAGCAGTCGGTACAGCACAGATACGCAGTATTTT. Translating it yields CASSRYSTDTQYF.

The chain carries TRBV6-5 and TRBJ2-1; 9 bases are shared with TRBD2. J gave up 2 bases and V 0 bases, and 8 bases lay outside the gene matches. Germline assignment: CDR1 MNHEY and CDR2 SVGAGI. This CDR3 has 18 residues. CDR3: CASSYSIEASGAYNEQFF. The CDR3 nucleotides are TGTGCCAGCAGTTACTCGATAGAGGCTAGCGGGGCCTACAATGAGCAGTTCTTC.

This clonotype was found a few times. This chain connects TRBV10-3 to TRBJ1-1; 10 bases line up with TRBD1. The CDR3 runs to 14 residues. Germline V CDR1 and CDR2: ENHRY, SYGVKD. V shed 11 bases and J 1 base; nucleotides not matched to a gene: 7. CDR3 residues: CAATGQGGNTEAFF. As DNA, the CDR3 is TGTGCCGCTACCGGACAGGGGGGGAACACTGAAGCTTTCTTT.

The rearrangement joins TRBV7-2 to TRBJ2-7, with 11 bases matching TRBD2. CDR3 length equals 16 residues. Germline-derived CDR1 and CDR2 are SGHTA and FQGNSA. The ends lost 0 bases at V and 2 bases at J; junction bases unmatched: 3. The CDR3 coding sequence is TGTGCCAGCAGCTTAGCTAGCGGGGGGGCGGCCTACGAGCAGTACTTC. Amino acid sequence: CASSLASGGAAYEQYF.

This rearrangement joins TRBV20-1 to TRBJ1-3; 10 bases are shared with TRBD1. V was pared by 2 bases and J by 6 bases, with 4 bases of the junction left unmatched. CDR1 DFQATT and CDR2 SNEGSKA come from the germline V gene (reference sequence). This CDR3 spans 14 amino acids. The CDR3 nucleotides are TGCAGTGCTAGATCGGGACAGGGGATAAACACCATATATTTT. Translated: CSARSGQGINTIYF.

The chain recombines TRBV6-5 with TRBJ2-7, with D perhaps assigned TRBD1 or TRBD2 (5 bases each). V was shortened by 2 bases and J by 0 bases, with 8 bases between the two germline ends. The CDR3 is 14 residues long. CDR1 is MNHEY, CDR2 SVGAGI, per germline. CDR3 nucleotides: TGTGCCAGCAGTTACGGGGGTGACTCCTACGAGCAGTACTTC. Amino acid sequence: CASSYGGDSYEQYF.

The V call is TRBV29-1, the J call TRBJ2-3, with D possibly being TRBD2 (6 bases). Per the germline V gene, CDR1 is SQVTM and CDR2 is ANQGSEA. The CDR3 runs to 13 residues. V lost 8 bases and J lost 3, with 15 bases in between. CDR3 DNA: TGCAGCTTTGGCGCGGGGAAGACAGATACGCAGTATTTT. Translating gives CSFGAGKTDTQYF.

This clonotype came up a few times. The V gene is TRBV4-1, the J gene TRBJ1-2; D is undetermined. Germline V gives CDR1 MGHRA, CDR2 YSYEKL. The CDR3 runs 13 residues. V lost 4 bases and J 4 bases, leaving 10 bases between the germline ends. The CDR3 spells CASSRGTSYGYTF. The CDR3 DNA reads as TGCGCCAGCAGCCGAGGAACATCCTATGGCTACACCTTC.